These 13 T cell receptor beta chains were sequenced from one sample in a study of CD8 T cells in Susac syndrome. Random hexamers primed reverse transcription of about 0.5 to 1 ug RNA. TCRdb called the immunoSEQ multiplex PCR reads again in MiXCR, with one record for every CDR3 protein. The sample carries approximately 110,000 distinct CDR3 sequences, more than 85% recorded once. Sequencing input: CD8+ T cells from PBMCs. The receptors here all came from a human donor with multiple sclerosis.

This chain joins TRBV5-1 and TRBJ1-1; D not certain. The CDR3 has 15 residues. V was clipped by 0 bases and J by 1 base, with 10 bases between them. Germline CDR1 SGHRS, CDR2 YFSETQ. The chain's CDR3 is CASSLDTDPNTEAFF. CDR3 nucleotide sequence: TGCGCCAGCAGCTTGGATACAGACCCGAACACTGAAGCTTTCTTT. Filled out from reference TRBV5-1 and TRBJ1-1, the complete variable domain reads KAGVTQTPRYLIKTRGQQVTLSCSPISGHRSVSWYQQTPGQGLQFLFEYFSETQRNKGNFPGRFSGRQFSNSRSEMNVSTLELGDSALYLCASSLDTDPNTEAFFGQGTRLTVV.

The rearrangement links TRBV19 to TRBJ2-7; 10 bases map to TRBD2. V was clipped by 5 bases and J by 4 bases; unmatched bases: 5. The V gene's germline CDR1 is LNHDA and CDR2 SQIVND (reference sequence). The CDR3 loop spans 14 amino acids. The DNA of the CDR3 is TGTGCCAGTAGTTCTAAAGCGGGAGGGTACGAGCAGTACGTC. As protein: CASSSKAGGYEQYV.

The chain recombines TRBV20-1 with TRBJ2-3, with 12 bases lining up with TRBD2. V lost 0 bases, J lost 9 bases, and 10 bases stayed unmatched. The CDR3 is made up of 16 amino acids. Germline V gives CDR1 DFQATT, CDR2 SNEGSKA (reference sequence). The CDR3 nucleotides read TGCAGTGCTAGAGATCTGGCTAGCGGGAGGGCCAACACGCAGTATTTT. Protein product: CSARDLASGRANTQYF.

The chain links TRBV24-1 to TRBJ1-5, with D perhaps TRBD1 (5 bases). CDR1 KGHDR and CDR2 SFDVKD come from the germline V gene. CDR3 size: 16 residues. The V end was cut by 5 bases, the J end by 0 bases, with 13 bases between. CDR3 sequence (DNA): TGTGCCACCAGTGCTCAAGATCAGGGTAGCAATCAGCCCCAGCATTTT. Protein product: CATSAQDQGSNQPQHF.

The V and J genes are TRBV30 and TRBJ1-4; 7 positions agree with TRBD1. Trimming took 5 bases from V and 6 from J; bases not matched to a gene: 6. The CDR3 totals 13 residues. The germline CDR1 and CDR2 sequences are GTSNPN and SVGIG (reference sequence). DNA of the CDR3: TGTGCCTGGGATACAGGGGTCGATGAAAAACTGTTTTTT. This translates into CAWDTGVDEKLFF.

This chain connects TRBV3-1 to TRBJ1-5; the match to TRBD1 covers 7 bases. The CDR3 is 15 amino acids. Trimming removed 1 base from V and 4 bases from J; junction bases left unmatched: 4. Per germline, CDR1 LGHDT and CDR2 YNNKEL (reference sequence). The CDR3 DNA follows: TGTGCCAGCAGCCAAGGACAGGGCAAGAATCAGCCCCAGCATTTT. It codes for CASSQGQGKNQPQHF.

The chain joins TRBV3-1 to TRBJ2-5, with 7 bases fitting TRBD2. The CDR3 covers 14 residues. V lost 3 bases and J lost 0; bases outside the gene matches: 1. CDR1 and CDR2 (germline): LGHDT, YNNKEL (reference sequence). CDR3: CASSQRGNQETQYF. CDR3 coding DNA: TGTGCCAGCAGCCAGCGGGGGAACCAAGAGACCCAGTACTTC.

V and J are TRBV27 and TRBJ2-1; 8 bases align to TRBD1. The CDR3 runs 21 residues. Looked up from germline, CDR1 is MNHEY and CDR2 is SMNVEV (reference sequence). V shed 5 bases, J shed 0 bases, and the junction held 21 bases outside the gene matches. The CDR3 DNA is TGTGCCAGCAGTCCGCGCGTCCCCCAAACAGGGGGTTTCCGCTCCTACAATGAGCAGTTCTTC. Translating it yields CASSPRVPQTGGFRSYNEQFF.

The V call is TRBV6-5, the J call TRBJ2-3, with D tentatively TRBD1 (6 bases). V shed 10 bases and J shed 0 bases, with 11 bases lying between them. The germline V gene encodes CDR1 MNHEY and CDR2 SVGAGI. CDR3 length equals 13 residues. CDR3 coding DNA: TGTGCCATCGGGACATATAGCACAGATACGCAGTATTTT. The encoded protein is CAIGTYSTDTQYF.

The V and J genes are TRBV5-6 and TRBJ2-3; the D gene is possibly TRBD1 (5 bases). Germline V lookup: CDR1 SGHDT, CDR2 YYEEEE. The CDR3 length is 15 residues. Trimming cost V 4 bases and J 2 bases, with 14 bases left between them. The CDR3 loop reads CASSPGDSYTDTQYF. The CDR3 DNA reads TGTGCCAGCAGCCCGGGTGACAGCTACACAGATACGCAGTATTTT. The variable domain in full, with the rest retrieved from reference TRBV5-6 and TRBJ2-3, is DAGVTQSPTHLIKTRGQQVTLRCSPKSGHDTVSWYQQALGQGPQFIFQYYEEEERQRGNFPDRFSGHQFPNYSSELNVNALLLGDSALYLCASSPGDSYTDTQYFGPGTRLTVL.

The rearrangement joins TRBV13 to TRBJ2-7; D possibly corresponds to TRBD2 (6 bases). V was shortened by 5 bases and J by 4 bases, with 18 bases between the two germline ends. The germline gives CDR1 PRHDT, CDR2 FYEKMQ (reference sequence). The CDR3 spans 15 residues. The CDR3 nucleotides read TGTGCCAGCAGCCCCCGGGGTAGCGGACATTACGAGCAGTACTTC. The encoded protein is CASSPRGSGHYEQYF.

This chain links TRBV27 with TRBJ1-1; 8 bases are a match to TRBD1. This CDR3 region has 13 residues. The V and J ends lost 6 bases and 9 bases, in that order; junction bases with no gene match: 9. The germline V gene encodes CDR1 MNHEY and CDR2 SMNVEV (reference sequence). CDR3 DNA sequence: TGTGCCAGCAGCAGTTCTTGGACAGGGCAAGCTTTCTTT. Encoded protein: CASSSSWTGQAFF.

The gene calls are TRBV14 and TRBJ2-1; 9 bases map to TRBD2. V gave up 2 bases and J gave up 10 bases; unmatched junction bases: 12. Germline CDR1 is SGHDN and CDR2 is FVKESK. There are 16 residues in the CDR3. In DNA form, the CDR3 reads TGTGCCAGCAGCCAACGGTCCAGCGGGAGGTTGGGCGAGCAGTTCTTC. This gives the protein CASSQRSSGRLGEQFF. The whole variable domain, filled in from reference TRBV14 and TRBJ2-1, reads EAGVTQFPSHSVIEKGQTVTLRCDPISGHDNLYWYRRVMGKEIKFLLHFVKESKQDESGMPNNRFLAERTGGTYSTLKVQPAELEDSGVYFCASSQRSSGRLGEQFFGPGTRLTVL.